This TCR beta chain stems from a study of blood T cell repertoires in COVID-19. At the level of the study: Acute-phase and convalescent COVID-19 samples originated in the United States, Italy and Spain. From T cells, B-cell-depleted T cells, or PBMCs came the material, which was cDNA or gDNA.

CDR1 LGHDT and CDR2 YNNKEL come from the germline V gene (reference sequence). V was clipped by 5 bases and J by 7 bases; unmatched bases: 10. The CDR3 is 15 amino acids. The protocol was immunoSEQ multiplex PCR, while the TCRdb copy is restricted to in-frame clones and leaves out a portion. Of about 6,600 clones in the sample, about 89% were seen once. This receptor was obtained from a human donor in a cohort sampled during active COVID-19. The donor label of this sample is uncertain. Source material: peripheral blood. The chain has TRBV3-1 (or the pseudogene TRBV3-2) and TRBJ2-3; 9 bases are shared with TRBD2. Here the CDR3 DNA reads TGTGCCAGCAGCTATAGCGGGGGCCAGGGGAATACGCAGTATTTT. Amino acids: CASSYSGGQGNTQYF.